The source of this TCR beta chain is a study of post-analysis software for immune sequencing data. Across the whole study: The disease courses spanned relapsing-remitting, secondary progressive and progressive-relapsing forms of multiple sclerosis. Study findings and constraints: Higher frequency in patients than in controls was seen for roughly five TRBV segments, with TRBV5-6, TRBV5-1 and TRBV20-1 among them. Multiple sclerosis patients showed significantly lower normalized Chao1 diversity than controls did. F measure clustering grouped samples strongly by preparation batch.

Between the trimmed V and J ends, which lost 0 bases and 1 base, there was a span of 9 bases. The CDR3 totals 15 residues. Per germline, CDR1 MGHRA and CDR2 YSYEKL. The TCR beta cDNA libraries contained unique molecular identifiers. The source material, roughly 0.9 to 10 million T cells, gave rise to 500,000 or so cDNA molecules. TCRdb reprocessed the PCR reads with MiXCR, giving one entry per CDR3 protein. The sample has roughly 700,000 distinct CDR3 sequences, 30% seen once. Points on this clonotype: Its specificity is unknown.

The receptor's source is a girl aged 10-17 years with multiple sclerosis. The chain is built from TRBV4-1 and TRBJ1-2, with unresolved D. The sequenced sample was blood. As DNA, the CDR3 is TGCGCCAGCAGCCAAGATTCCGGGGATAACTATGGCTACACCTTC. Its translation is CASSQDSGDNYGYTF.